The 9 T cell receptor beta chains listed next were all sequenced from one sample in a study of cytomegalovirus exposure and HLA in healthy donors. 13 Jbeta primers and 60 Vbeta primers were used for the PCR. The method was immunoSEQ multiplex PCR; TCRdb's version includes in-frame clones alone and lacks a portion of them. This repertoire shows about 130,000 clones, about four fifths found once; its top ten account for around 4%. Sequenced: PBMCs. These receptors were taken from a man aged 35-49 years in good health and CMV-seronegative.

The chain is built from TRBV5-1 and TRBJ1-2; D is ambiguous. V was shortened by 1 base and J by 0 bases, with 7 bases between the two germline ends. Germline lookup yields CDR1 SGHRS and CDR2 YFSETQ. The CDR3 has 14 residues. The CDR3 region is CASSLQSANYGYTF. In DNA form, the CDR3 reads TGCGCCAGCAGCTTGCAGTCAGCTAACTATGGCTACACCTTC.

The chain has TRBV5-6 and TRBJ1-2; 7 nucleotides line up with TRBD1. CDR1 and CDR2 (germline): SGHDT, YYEEEE. CDR3 length: 13 residues. The junction had 4 bases not matched to a gene; V was cut back by 2 bases and J by 6 bases. For the CDR3, the DNA is TGTGCCAGCAGCTTAGTGACAGGGAATGGCTACACCTTC. Translating it yields CASSLVTGNGYTF.

In regard to this clone: Other DNA sequences of this sample code for an identical CDR3. The J gene is TRBJ2-5, the V gene TRBV5-4, with 7 bases aligning to TRBD1. This CDR3 comprises 14 residues. The J segment lost 1 base and the V segment lost 4 bases, leaving 4 bases of the junction unmatched. Looked up from germline, CDR1 is SGHNT and CDR2 is YYREEE (reference sequence). The CDR3 DNA reads TGTGCCAGCAGCCCCGGGACAGCCCAAGAGACCCAGTACTTC. It encodes CASSPGTAQETQYF.

The genes are TRBV7-2 and TRBJ2-3, with 7 bases matching TRBD1. CDR1 SGHTA and CDR2 FQGNSA come from the germline V gene. This CDR3 comprises 15 residues. Germline trimming cut 5 bases from V and 4 bases from J; bases unmatched to any gene: 9. The CDR3 region has the DNA TGTGCCAGCAGCCGGACCGGGACAGATTCAGATACGCAGTATTTT. Translating it yields CASSRTGTDSDTQYF.

Remarks on this clone: The sample carries other DNA sequences with the same CDR3. CDR3 DNA sequence: TGTGCCAGCAGTGAGTCCGGGCAGGGCTACGAGCAGTACTTC. Protein: CASSESGQGYEQYF. The rearrangement joins TRBV2 to TRBJ2-7; D is possibly TRBD1 (5 bases). V gave up 3 bases and J gave up 3 bases, with 12 bases separating them. The CDR3 is 14 amino acids. CDR1 and CDR2 from the germline V gene are SNHLY and FYNNEI.

The chain carries TRBV27 and TRBJ1-1; D is undetermined. CDR3 length equals 14 residues. Per germline, CDR1 MNHEY and CDR2 SMNVEV (reference sequence). Trimming took off 5 bases at V and 2 bases at J, with 12 bases between the two ends. This CDR3 reads CASSPRSSNTEAFF. DNA for the CDR3: TGTGCCAGCAGTCCCCGTAGTTCCAACACTGAAGCTTTCTTT.

V usage is TRBV6-6 and J usage is TRBJ1-1; D gene ambiguous. Looked up from germline, CDR1 is MNHNY and CDR2 is SVGAGI (reference sequence). The V gene lost 2 bases and the J gene lost 5 bases, with 15 bases spanning the gap. This CDR3 comprises 15 residues. The CDR3 reads CASSYPEDRRTEAFF. CDR3 DNA: TGTGCCAGCAGTTACCCCGAAGATCGGAGGACTGAAGCTTTCTTT.

V is TRBV4-2 and J is TRBJ2-7, with 8 bases identical to TRBD1. The junction had 8 bases not matched to a gene; V was cut back by 2 bases and J by 5 bases. The germline V gene encodes CDR1 LGHNA and CDR2 YNFKEQ. This CDR3 comprises 15 residues. CDR3 sequence (DNA): TGTGCCAGCAGCCAACTGCAGACAGGGGACCACGAGCAGTACTTC. Protein product: CASSQLQTGDHEQYF.

The chain combines TRBV30 with TRBJ1-1; D is unclear. The germline gives CDR1 GTSNPN, CDR2 SVGIG (reference sequence). With 5 bases removed from V and 6 bases from J, the gap between germline ends came to 13 bases. CDR3 length equals 12 residues. The CDR3 DNA reads TGTGCCTGGGCGACATTTACCGCTGAAGCTTTCTTT. This encodes CAWATFTAEAFF.